Listed here is a single TCR beta chain. This clone's antigen is unknown. Base qualities are missing; no much larger clone stands one base away. Using the deep immunoSEQ assay, TCR CDR3 regions were amplified from genomic DNA by multiplex PCR. Genomic DNA extracted from each cell subset was distributed evenly over all wells of several immunoSEQ 96-well plates, and each plate served as one replicate. Each replicate PCR for sorted subsets received about 210 ng genomic DNA, equal to tens of thousands of T cell genomes. Purified libraries were measured with a Qubit 3.0 fluorometer, size-checked on a Bioanalyzer 2100, and measured again with the KAPA Library Quantification kit. Every immunoSEQ 96-well plate was sequenced on a separate single-read 150-cycle Illumina NextSeq 550 flow cell. Per the authors' processing: The immunoSEQ output contained only junctional sequences without quality scores, so filtering could not match that applied to full-length reads. To assign V/J genes and CDR3, sequences were annotated against IMGT germline references using PyIR, a Python wrapper for IgBLAST v1.9. Reads were removed for weak V/J assignments (E-value above 1e-6), missing CDR3, stop codons, out-of-frame junctions, or ambiguous translated residues. A V3J clonotype was defined by an identical inferred V gene, J gene, and CDR3 amino acid sequence. Percentage overlap between repertoires was calculated by dividing the number of shared unique clonotypes by the size of the smaller repertoire. Three approaches were used to assess repertoire richness: RTK rarefaction, the Chao1 estimator, and Recon v2.1 estimates of unobserved clonotypes. Generation probabilities were computed with OLGA for all TCRbeta clonotypes obtained by the gDNA method from four donors. In its TCRdb copy, this immuneACCESS table keeps in-frame sequences only and misses some clones. Where compared with another copy, unresolved V genes explain less than half of these, and the others have no known cause. The D gene and trimming were derived from the DNA, and the V and J assignments and clone size from that table. The sample table contains approximately 2,000,000 clones; only one count was recorded for just over 90% of them. The top ten constitute roughly 1.7% of the sample.

This sample is part of a study of shared clonotypes between healthy human individuals (dated by TCRdb to 2018 to 2021). As for the study more broadly: The cohort comprised two women and three men aged 18 to 49 years. For each donor, CD4 naive and CD4 memory were each run on three plates, CD8 naive on two plates, and CD8 memory on one plate. To estimate repertoire size and how much clonotypes are shared between individuals, the study performed deep sequencing of blood TCR repertoires from five healthy adults. To increase sequencing depth and limit assay-specific biases, TCR repertoire library preparation and sequencing were carried out by different laboratories using diverse techniques. Per donor, leukapheresis produced somewhere between about 0.94 and 8.9 billion PBMCs.

CD8 naive samples were CD45RO-negative cells positively selected for CCR7, giving a CD45RA+CCR7+ population that excluded TemRA cells. The donors were healthy, HIV-negative adults with no recently reported acute infections or vaccinations. Only Caucasian adults living in Nashville, Tennessee, USA were represented among the donors. After blood collection by leukapheresis, PBMCs were isolated using Ficoll-Histopaque density gradient centrifugation and then cryopreserved in the vapor phase of liquid nitrogen. Analytical flow cytometry was used to check the purity and quantity of every magnetically sorted T cell population. From each sorted fraction, genomic DNA was isolated and quantified by UV absorbance on a Nanodrop 2000c. What the study reported, not specific to this receptor: Even with the large sequencing depth, rarefaction of the sorted-subset datasets indicated that sequencing was incomplete. The genetic and exposure-history diversity represented was limited by the small number of donors. Compared with non-shared clonotypes, clonotypes shared by all four sorted-subset donors had higher generation probabilities. Based on pairwise subsampling, the degree of clonotype sharing among donors was expected to be affected by sequencing depth. Estimated clonotype richness was generally larger for naive than for memory subsets. Sampling was restricted to blood, and TCR repertoires in tissues likely differ from the TCR repertoires found in blood. About 5% of naive CD4, 3% to 3.5% of naive CD8, roughly 2.4% of memory CD4, and approximately 0.4% of memory CD8 clonotypes were shared across four donors.

V lost 4 bases and J lost 4 bases; the stretch between them is 17 bases long. For CDR1 and CDR2, the germline V gene lists SQVTM and ANQGSEA. From cysteine to phenylalanine, the CDR3 is 14 amino acids long. The DNA shown is the 42-base CDR3, in frame from base 1. This sequence uses TRBV29-1 and TRBJ2-7; the best D guess is TRBD2, with 6 bases matching. Sequenced: naive CD8+ T cells from PBMCs. Explained via the paper, the cell subset or site label denotes: CD45RA+CCR7+. This TCR derives from a young man in good health. Some clones in this sample may be carry-over from other donors' samples. The DNA sequence follows: TGCAGCGTTGTGACCTGGGAGGAGGCTTACGAGCAGTACTTC. Its protein is CSVVTWEEAYEQYF.